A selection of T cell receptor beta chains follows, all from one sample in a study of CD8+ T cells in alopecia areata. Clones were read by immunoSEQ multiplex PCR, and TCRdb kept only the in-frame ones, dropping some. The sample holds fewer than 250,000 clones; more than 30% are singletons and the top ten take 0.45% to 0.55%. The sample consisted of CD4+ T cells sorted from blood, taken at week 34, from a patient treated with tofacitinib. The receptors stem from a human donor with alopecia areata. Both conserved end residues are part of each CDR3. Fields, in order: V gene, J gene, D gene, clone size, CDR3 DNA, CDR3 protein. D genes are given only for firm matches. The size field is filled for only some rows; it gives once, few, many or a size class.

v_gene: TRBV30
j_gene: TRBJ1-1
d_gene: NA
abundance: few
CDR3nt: TGTGCCTGGAGGCAGACTTGGGGGAACACTGAAGCTTTCTTT
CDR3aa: CAWRQTWGNTEAFF

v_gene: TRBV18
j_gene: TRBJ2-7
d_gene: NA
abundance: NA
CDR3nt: TGTGCCAGCGGGGCGGGAAGGCCCTACGAGCAGTACTTC
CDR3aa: CASGAGRPYEQYF

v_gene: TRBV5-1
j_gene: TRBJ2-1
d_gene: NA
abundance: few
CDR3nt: TGCGCCAGCAGCTTGGAGGTCCGAATAACCGATGAGCAGTTCTTC
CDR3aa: CASSLEVRITDEQFF

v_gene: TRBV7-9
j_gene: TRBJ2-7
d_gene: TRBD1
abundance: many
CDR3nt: TGTGCCAGCAGCTTGGGACAGGGGGCCAGTCAAGTTTACGAGCAGTACTTC
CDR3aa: CASSLGQGASQVYEQYF

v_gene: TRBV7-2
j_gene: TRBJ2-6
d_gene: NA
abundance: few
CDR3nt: TGTGCCAGCAGCTTCCAGGCCGCCTCTGGGGCCAACGTCCTGACTTTC
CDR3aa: CASSFQAASGANVLTF

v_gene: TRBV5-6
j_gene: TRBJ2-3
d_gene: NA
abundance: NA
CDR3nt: TGTGCCAGCAGCTTCAGGGATAAAGGAGATACGCAGTATTTT
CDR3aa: CASSFRDKGDTQYF

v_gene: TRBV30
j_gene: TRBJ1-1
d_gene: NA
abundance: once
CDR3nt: TGTGCCTGGAGTGCCGTGGGTTCAGGGCGGGGTGGTAGGAACACTGAAGCTTTCTTT
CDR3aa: CAWSAVGSGRGGRNTEAFF

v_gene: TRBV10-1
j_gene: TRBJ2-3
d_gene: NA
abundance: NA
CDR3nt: TGCGCCAGCAGTGAGTCCCCCGGGGCCAGTTCCAGGTATTTT
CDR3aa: CASSESPGASSRYF

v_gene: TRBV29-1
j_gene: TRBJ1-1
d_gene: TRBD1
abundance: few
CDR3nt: TGCAGCGTTGAAATGCGACAGGGGAACACTGAAGCTTTCTTT
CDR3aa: CSVEMRQGNTEAFF

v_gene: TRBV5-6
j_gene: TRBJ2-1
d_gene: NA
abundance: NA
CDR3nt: TGTGCCAGCAGCTTGGGAACCGGGACCGTATCCTACAATGAGCAGTTCTTC
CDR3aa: CASSLGTGTVSYNEQFF

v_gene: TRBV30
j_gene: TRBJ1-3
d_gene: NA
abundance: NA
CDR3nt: TGTGCCTGGAGTGTACGATTCTCGGACGCGGCGAACACCATATATTTT
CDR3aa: CAWSVRFSDAANTIYF

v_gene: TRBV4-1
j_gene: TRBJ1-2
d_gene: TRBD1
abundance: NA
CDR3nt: TGCGCCAGCAGCTCCGGGACAGATAACTATGGCTACACCTTC
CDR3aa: CASSSGTDNYGYTF

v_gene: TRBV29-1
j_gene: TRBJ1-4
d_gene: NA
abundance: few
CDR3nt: TGCAGCGTTGGCGGGGAAAAACTGTTTTTT
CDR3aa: CSVGGEKLFF

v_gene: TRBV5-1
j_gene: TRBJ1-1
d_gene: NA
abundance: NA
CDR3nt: TGCGCCAGCAGCTTGCCGGGGGGCTGGGACACTGAAGCTTTCTTT
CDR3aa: CASSLPGGWDTEAFF

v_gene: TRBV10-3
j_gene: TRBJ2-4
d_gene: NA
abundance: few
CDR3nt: TGTGCCATCAGTGAGTCTGATCTCGAAGCCAAAAACATTCAGTACTTC
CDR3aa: CAISESDLEAKNIQYF

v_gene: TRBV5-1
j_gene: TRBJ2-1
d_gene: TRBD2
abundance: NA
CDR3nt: TGCGCCAGCGGAGATGCTATTGGAGTTGGCGGGGGGTACGGTGAGCAGTTCTTC
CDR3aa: CASGDAIGVGGGYGEQFF

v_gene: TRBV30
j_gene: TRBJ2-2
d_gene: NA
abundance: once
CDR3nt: TGTGCCTGGAGTGCTGGGGGACCGAACACCGGGGAGCTGTTTTTT
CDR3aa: CAWSAGGPNTGELFF

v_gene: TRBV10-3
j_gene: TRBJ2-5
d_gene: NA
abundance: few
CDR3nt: TGTGCCATCAGCGAGGCGCTAGCGAGAAAAGAGACCCAGTACTTC
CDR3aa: CAISEALARKETQYF

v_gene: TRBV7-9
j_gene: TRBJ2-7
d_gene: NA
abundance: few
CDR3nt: TGTGCCAGCAGCCCTATGAGCCGAGAAACCGAGCAGTACTTC
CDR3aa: CASSPMSRETEQYF

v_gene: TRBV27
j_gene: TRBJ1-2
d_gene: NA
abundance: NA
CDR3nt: TGTGCCAGCAGGGGGCTAGGTGGCTACACCTTC
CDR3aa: CASRGLGGYTF

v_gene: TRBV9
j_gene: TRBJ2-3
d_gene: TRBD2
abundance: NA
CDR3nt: TGTGCCAGCAGCGTAGGCCCCGGACTAGCGGGGGCCACAGATACGCAGTATTTT
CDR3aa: CASSVGPGLAGATDTQYF

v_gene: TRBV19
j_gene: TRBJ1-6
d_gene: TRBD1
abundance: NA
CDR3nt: TGTGCCAGTAGTCCCCGGACAGGGGATAATTCACCCCTCCACTTT
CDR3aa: CASSPRTGDNSPLHF

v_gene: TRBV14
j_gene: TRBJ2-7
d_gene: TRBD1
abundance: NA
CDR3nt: TGTGCCAGCAGCCAGTCCCGGGACAGTCGACACTTC
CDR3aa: CASSQSRDSRHF

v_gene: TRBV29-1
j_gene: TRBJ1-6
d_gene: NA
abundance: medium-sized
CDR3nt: TGCAGCGTTGAAATTGGTTCCACCCTCCACTTT
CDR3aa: CSVEIGSTLHF

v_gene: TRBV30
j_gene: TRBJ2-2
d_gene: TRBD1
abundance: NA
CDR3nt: TGTGCCTGGAGGCCCGGGACAGGTCGACGTGGCACCGGGGAGCTGTTTTTT
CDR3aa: CAWRPGTGRRGTGELFF

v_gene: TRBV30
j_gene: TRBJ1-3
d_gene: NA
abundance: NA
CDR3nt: TGTGCCTGGAGGGGCCAGTTGAGTTCTGGAAACACCATATATTTT
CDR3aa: CAWRGQLSSGNTIYF

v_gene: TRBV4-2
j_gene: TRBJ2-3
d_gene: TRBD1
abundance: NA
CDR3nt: TGTGCCAGCAGCCAAGCCGGGACAGGGGATTCGACAGATACGCAGTATTTT
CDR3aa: CASSQAGTGDSTDTQYF

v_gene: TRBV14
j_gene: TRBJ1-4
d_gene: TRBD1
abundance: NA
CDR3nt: TGTGCCAGCAGCCAAGGGTTTGGGACAGGCAATGAAAAACTGTTTTTT
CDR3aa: CASSQGFGTGNEKLFF

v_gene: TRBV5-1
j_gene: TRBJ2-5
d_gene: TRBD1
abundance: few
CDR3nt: TGCGCCAGCAGCCGCGGACAGGGAGGAGAGACCCAGTACTTC
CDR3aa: CASSRGQGGETQYF

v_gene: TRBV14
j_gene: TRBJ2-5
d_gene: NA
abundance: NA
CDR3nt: TGTGCCAGCAGCCTTCTGGCGGGACACCAGTACTTC
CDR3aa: CASSLLAGHQYF

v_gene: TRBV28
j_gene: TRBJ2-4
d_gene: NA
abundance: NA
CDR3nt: TGTGCCAGCAGGACAGGCGGGGCATTAGAAATTCAGTACTTC
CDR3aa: CASRTGGALEIQYF

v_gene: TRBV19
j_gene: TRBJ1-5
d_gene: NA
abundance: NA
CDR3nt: TGTGCCAGTAGTATTCATGGAGGACGAAGCAATCAGCCCCAGCATTTT
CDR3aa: CASSIHGGRSNQPQHF

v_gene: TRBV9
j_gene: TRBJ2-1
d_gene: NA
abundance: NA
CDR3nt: TGTGCCAGCAGTCAGGCGGGCTCTCGAGAGCAGTTCTTC
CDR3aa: CASSQAGSREQFF

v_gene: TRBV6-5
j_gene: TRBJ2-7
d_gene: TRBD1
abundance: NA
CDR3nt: TGTGCCAGCAGTCCTATGGGACAGGGGATCTACGAGCAGTACTTC
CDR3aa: CASSPMGQGIYEQYF

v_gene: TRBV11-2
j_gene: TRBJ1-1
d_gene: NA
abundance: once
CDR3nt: TGTGCCAGCAGCTTAAGGGCCCGGAACACTGAAGCTTTCTTT
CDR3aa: CASSLRARNTEAFF

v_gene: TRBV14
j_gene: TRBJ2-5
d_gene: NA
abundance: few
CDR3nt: TGTGCCAGCAGCCAAGATTATAAAACCACCCAGTACTTC
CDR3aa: CASSQDYKTTQYF

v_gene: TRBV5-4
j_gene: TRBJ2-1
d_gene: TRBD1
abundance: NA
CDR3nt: TGTGCCAGCAGCTTAGGGACAGGGCCCTACAATGAGCAGTTCTTC
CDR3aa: CASSLGTGPYNEQFF

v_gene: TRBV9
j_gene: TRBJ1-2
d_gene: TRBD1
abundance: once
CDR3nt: TGTGCCAGCAGCGCGACAGGGGGCGCAGGCTATGGCTACACCTTC
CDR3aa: CASSATGGAGYGYTF

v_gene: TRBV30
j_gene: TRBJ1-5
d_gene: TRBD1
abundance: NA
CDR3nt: TGTGCCTGGAGCGGACAGGGAGGTCAGCCCCAGCATTTT
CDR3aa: CAWSGQGGQPQHF

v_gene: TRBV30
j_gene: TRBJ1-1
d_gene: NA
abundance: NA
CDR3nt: TGTGCCTGGAGTGGGAAGGGGAACACTGAAGCTTTCTTT
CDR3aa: CAWSGKGNTEAFF

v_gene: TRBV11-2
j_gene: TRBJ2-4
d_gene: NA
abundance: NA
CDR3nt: TGTGCCAGCAGCTCAACCGGGACCTTAGCCAAAAACATTCAGTACTTC
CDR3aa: CASSSTGTLAKNIQYF

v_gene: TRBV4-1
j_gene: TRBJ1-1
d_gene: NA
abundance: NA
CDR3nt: TGCGCCAGCAGCCAACCCCGGGGACAAAGTGAAGCTTTCTTT
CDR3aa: CASSQPRGQSEAFF

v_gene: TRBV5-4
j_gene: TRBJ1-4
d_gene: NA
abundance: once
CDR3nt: TGTGCCAGCAGCGGTTCCGGGTCCCGGCCTGAAAAACTGTTTTTT
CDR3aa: CASSGSGSRPEKLFF

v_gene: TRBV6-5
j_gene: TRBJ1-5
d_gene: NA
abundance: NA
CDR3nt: TGTGCCAGCAGCTGGGACACAAATCAGCCCCAGCATTTT
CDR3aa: CASSWDTNQPQHF

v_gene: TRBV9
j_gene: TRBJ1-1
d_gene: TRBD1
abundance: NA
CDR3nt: TGTGCCAGCAGCGTTGGGACAGGGCGGGTGATGATGAACACTGAAGCTTTCTTT
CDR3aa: CASSVGTGRVMMNTEAFF

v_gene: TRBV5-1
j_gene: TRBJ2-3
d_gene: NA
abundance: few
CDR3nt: TGCGCCAGCAGCTTGGCAGTCTCACGCACAGATACGCAGTATTTT
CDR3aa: CASSLAVSRTDTQYF

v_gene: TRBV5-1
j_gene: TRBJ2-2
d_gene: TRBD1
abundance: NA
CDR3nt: TGCGCCAGCAGAAAACTGTCGGGACAGGGGAGCACCGGGGAGCTGTTTTTT
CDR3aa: CASRKLSGQGSTGELFF

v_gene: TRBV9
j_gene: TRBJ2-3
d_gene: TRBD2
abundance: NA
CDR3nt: TGTGCCAGCAGTCGTAGAGTGCTAGCGGGTGAAGATACGCAGTATTTT
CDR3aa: CASSRRVLAGEDTQYF

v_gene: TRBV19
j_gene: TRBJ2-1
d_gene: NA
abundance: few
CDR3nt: TGTGCCAGTAGTGGGAGGACTATGCTCAATGAGCAGTTCTTC
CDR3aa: CASSGRTMLNEQFF

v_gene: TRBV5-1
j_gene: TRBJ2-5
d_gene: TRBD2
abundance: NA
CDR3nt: TGCGCCAGCAGCTTAGGACTAGCGGAGACCCAGTACTTC
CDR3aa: CASSLGLAETQYF

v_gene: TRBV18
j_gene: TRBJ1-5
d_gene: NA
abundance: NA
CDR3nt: TGTGCCAGCACTCAGACCAGGGTTGACGGTCAGCCCCAGCATTTT
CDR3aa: CASTQTRVDGQPQHF

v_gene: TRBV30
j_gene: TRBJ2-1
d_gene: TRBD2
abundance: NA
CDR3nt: TGTGCCTGGAATCCACCGGGACTAGCGGGTAACAATGAGCAGTTCTTC
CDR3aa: CAWNPPGLAGNNEQFF

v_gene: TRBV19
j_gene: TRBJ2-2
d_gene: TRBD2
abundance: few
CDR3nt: TGTGCCAGTAGTGGGGGACTAGCGGCCTACACCGGGGAGCTGTTTTTT
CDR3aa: CASSGGLAAYTGELFF

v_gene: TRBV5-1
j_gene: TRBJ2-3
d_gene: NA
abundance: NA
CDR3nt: TGCGCCAGCAGCTTGAGGGACGGTGACACAGATACGCAGTATTTT
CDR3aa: CASSLRDGDTDTQYF

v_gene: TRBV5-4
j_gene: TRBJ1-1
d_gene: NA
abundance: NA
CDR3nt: TGTGCCAGCAGCTTGGTGGGGGGCCCAACGAGTGAAGCTTTCTTT
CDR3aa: CASSLVGGPTSEAFF